This T cell receptor beta chain emerged from a study of blood T cell repertoires in COVID-19. On the study more broadly: Sites in the United States, Italy and Spain provided acute and convalescent COVID-19 samples. The analysed material was cDNA or gDNA that came from T cells, B-cell-depleted T cells, or PBMCs.

V shed 5 bases and J shed 4 bases, with 8 bases lying between them. The length of the CDR3 is 13 residues. Germline-derived CDR1 and CDR2 are SGHNT and YENEEA. Points on this clone: This same CDR3 is encoded by further DNA sequences in the sample.

Methods used by the authors: It was from reference gene primer amplification that nucleated cell counts were estimated. Some clones are missing from TCRdb's copy, which holds only in-frame ones; the method was immunoSEQ multiplex PCR. V and J calls and clone size are those listed in that table; D and trimming were worked out from the DNA. The profile covers 150,000 or so clones, with 80% to 90% appearing a single time and about 1.4% taken by the ten largest. Sequencing used peripheral blood. The chain employs TRBV11-3 and TRBJ2-2; D call uncertain. This TCR derives from a woman aged 45-59 years with acute or convalescent COVID-19. CDR3 loop: CASSPQFTGELFF. CDR3 coding DNA: TGTGCCAGCAGCCCCCAGTTCACCGGGGAGCTGTTTTTT.